The 27 T cell receptor beta chains below come from one sample, sequenced in a study of cytomegalovirus exposure and HLA in healthy donors. Vbeta (60) and Jbeta (13) primers were used in the PCR. Libraries were prepared by immunoSEQ multiplex PCR; TCRdb keeps only in-frame clonotypes and omits some of them. The sample has 100,000 to 150,000 clones; about 78% are singletons. Sequencing used PBMCs. These TCRs come from a female donor in good health and CMV-seronegative.

The chain couples TRBV7-2 to TRBJ2-5, with TRBD2 as a possible D gene (5 bases). V dropped 1 base and J dropped 5 bases, with 11 bases sitting between them. This CDR3 spans 14 amino acids. Germline V gives CDR1 SGHTA, CDR2 FQGNSA. In nucleotides, the CDR3 is TGTGCCAGCAGCTTAGACGGGATAAAGGAGACCCAGTACTTC. This sequence encodes CASSLDGIKETQYF.

This sequence joins TRBV5-4 and TRBJ1-1; D not resolved. The CDR3 spans 12 residues. Trimming left V 1 base short and J 6 bases short, with 7 bases between. CDR1 and CDR2 (germline): SGHNT, YYREEE (reference sequence). In nucleotides, the CDR3 is TGTGCCAGCAGCTTGTTTACAGCTGAAGCTTTCTTT. This codes for CASSLFTAEAFF. Complete variable domain (other parts from reference TRBV5-4 and TRBJ1-1): ETGVTQSPTHLIKTRGQQVTLRCSSQSGHNTVSWYQQALGQGPQFIFQYYREEENGRGNFPPRFSGLQFPNYSSELNVNALELDDSALYLCASSLFTAEAFFGQGTRLTVV.

The chain is built from TRBV9 and TRBJ1-2, with D possibly being TRBD1 (6 bases). CDR1 is SGDLS and CDR2 is YYNGEE in the germline V gene. Trimming removed 0 bases at V and 2 bases at J, with 8 bases between. CDR3 length: 14 residues. CDR3 bases: TGTGCCAGCAGCGTAGCAGGACAGAACTATGGCTACACCTTC. This gives the protein CASSVAGQNYGYTF.

This chain uses TRBV6-5 with TRBJ1-5; D possibly corresponds to TRBD1 (6 bases). V was clipped by 5 bases and J by 6 bases, with 14 bases between them. Per the germline V gene, CDR1 is MNHEY and CDR2 is SVGAGI. The CDR3 extends over 14 amino acids. The chain's CDR3 is CASSDIHRVQPQHF. In DNA, the CDR3 is TGTGCCAGCAGTGACATACACAGGGTTCAGCCCCAGCATTTT.

This clone occurred a few times. The rearrangement joins TRBV5-1 to TRBJ1-2; 10 bases are shared with TRBD1. This CDR3 has 15 amino acids. J gave up 5 bases and V 4 bases, and 8 bases lay outside the gene matches. From germline, CDR1 is SGHRS and CDR2 YFSETQ. CDR3 residues: CASSTRTGGGYGYTF. CDR3 in DNA: TGCGCCAGCAGCACCCGGACAGGGGGTGGTTATGGCTACACCTTC.

The chain combines TRBV28 with TRBJ2-1, with D possibly TRBD2 on 5 matching bases. The germline CDR1 and CDR2 sequences are MDHEN and SYDVKM. With 2 bases removed from V and 6 bases from J, the gap between germline ends came to 20 bases. The length of the CDR3 is 17 residues. CDR3 sequence reads: CASSLRLFGKVGNEQFF. CDR3 DNA sequence: TGTGCCAGCAGTTTAAGGCTGTTCGGGAAAGTGGGCAATGAGCAGTTCTTC.

CDR3 sequence reads: CASSLFGGVYNEQFF. DNA for the CDR3: TGTGCCAGCAGTTTATTCGGGGGGGTCTACAATGAGCAGTTCTTC. The rearrangement uses TRBV27 and TRBJ2-1; 8 bases are a match to TRBD2. V lost 1 base, J lost 3 bases, and 2 bases stayed unmatched. The CDR3 has 15 residues. Germline CDR1 and CDR2: MNHEY and SMNVEV (reference sequence).

The rearrangement uses TRBV7-9 and TRBJ2-5; 10 bases map to TRBD2. The germline V gene encodes CDR1 SEHNR and CDR2 FQNEAQ (reference sequence). The CDR3 consists of 16 residues. The V and J ends lost 5 bases and 5 bases, in that order; junction bases with no gene match: 11. CDR3 sequence (DNA): TGTGCCAGCAGCCCCAAGCGGGAGGGCCTTTTTGAGACCCAGTACTTC. It translates to CASSPKREGLFETQYF.

J is TRBJ1-1 and V is TRBV5-4, with D possibly matching TRBD1 (6 bases). Germline V gives CDR1 SGHNT, CDR2 YYREEE (reference sequence). The length of the CDR3 is 17 residues. The germline V and J ends were trimmed by 3 bases and 0 bases, with 18 bases remaining between them. The CDR3 DNA follows: TGTGCCAGCAGCTGGCGTCGCACAGGGTATATGAACACTGAAGCTTTCTTT. This codes for CASSWRRTGYMNTEAFF. The complete variable domain, with remaining parts taken from reference TRBV5-4 and TRBJ1-1, reads ETGVTQSPTHLIKTRGQQVTLRCSSQSGHNTVSWYQQALGQGPQFIFQYYREEENGRGNFPPRFSGLQFPNYSSELNVNALELDDSALYLCASSWRRTGYMNTEAFFGQGTRLTVV.

The chain has TRBV6-6 and TRBJ1-3; D is unclear. Germline loops: CDR1 MNHNY, CDR2 SVGAGI (reference sequence). This CDR3 has 15 residues. Trimming took off 7 bases at V and 0 bases at J, with 13 bases between the two ends. The CDR3 DNA reads TGTGCCAGCACTTTCTCCGTAAACTCTGGAAACACCATATATTTT. It yields the protein CASTFSVNSGNTIYF.

V and J are TRBV2 and TRBJ2-3; TRBD1 agrees at 10 bases. J was trimmed by 7 bases and V by 0 bases; bases with no gene match: 1. This CDR3 comprises 14 residues. Looked up from germline, CDR1 is SNHLY and CDR2 is FYNNEI. The CDR3 DNA is TGTGCCAGCAGTGAAGCGGGACAGGGGAATACGCAGTATTTT. It translates to CASSEAGQGNTQYF. Using reference TRBV2 and TRBJ2-3 for the parts outside the CDR3, the full variable domain is EPEVTQTPSHQVTQMGQEVILRCVPISNHLYFYWYRQILGQKVEFLVSFYNNEISEKSEIFDDQFSVERPDGSNFTLKIRSTKLEDSAMYFCASSEAGQGNTQYFGPGTRLTVL.

The V gene is TRBV30, the J gene TRBJ2-5; the D gene is possibly TRBD1 (6 bases). Germline V gene lookup returns CDR1 GTSNPN and CDR2 SVGIG (reference sequence). The length of the CDR3 is 13 residues. The germline V and J ends were trimmed by 2 bases and 1 base, with 8 bases remaining between them. The CDR3 sequence: CAWSRQVQETQYF. The CDR3 nucleotides are TGTGCCTGGAGTCGACAGGTCCAAGAGACCCAGTACTTC.

V and J are TRBV19 and TRBJ1-2; 10 nucleotides agree with TRBD1. The J segment lost 4 bases and the V segment lost 4 bases, leaving 6 bases of the junction unmatched. CDR3 length: 15 residues. The germline V gene has CDR1 LNHDA and CDR2 SQIVND (reference sequence). The CDR3 sequence is CASSTGQGDTYGYTF. CDR3 nucleotides: TGTGCCAGTAGTACAGGACAGGGGGATACCTATGGCTACACCTTC.

The sample holds a few counts of this clone. This chain links TRBV9 with TRBJ1-2, with D maybe TRBD1 (5 bases). CDR3 size: 14 residues. Trimming took 0 bases from V and 4 from J, leaving 10 bases between them. Germline loops: CDR1 SGDLS, CDR2 YYNGEE. This CDR3 reads CASSVVGEGYGYTF. In DNA form, the CDR3 reads TGTGCCAGCAGCGTAGTAGGGGAAGGCTATGGCTACACCTTC.

The V gene is TRBV27, the J gene TRBJ2-7; TRBD1 matches at 10 bases. Trimming removed 5 bases from V and 5 bases from J; junction bases left unmatched: 9. There are 15 residues in the CDR3. Germline assignment: CDR1 MNHEY and CDR2 SMNVEV (reference sequence). The CDR3: CASSTTGQGIHEQYF. In nucleotides, the CDR3 is TGTGCCAGCAGTACAACGGGACAGGGGATCCACGAGCAGTACTTC.

The CDR3 sequence: CASSLAGNNEQFF. CDR3 nucleotide sequence: TGCGCCAGCAGCTTAGCGGGGAACAATGAGCAGTTCTTC. The chain carries TRBV5-1 and TRBJ2-1, with 7 positions matching TRBD2. Germline values: CDR1 SGHRS, CDR2 YFSETQ. J lost 5 bases, V lost 2 bases, and 1 base had no gene match. The CDR3 spans 13 residues.

The chain has TRBV5-1 and TRBJ2-7, with TRBD1 matching over 7 bases. The CDR3 has 15 amino acids. Germline V lookup: CDR1 SGHRS, CDR2 YFSETQ. After removal of 4 bases from V and 0 bases from J, the junction contained 7 bases not matched to a gene. The DNA of the CDR3 is TGCGCCAGCAGCCAGACAGGGATCCCCTCCTACGAGCAGTACTTC. Translating it yields CASSQTGIPSYEQYF.

This chain joins TRBV6-1 and TRBJ2-1; D may be TRBD2 (5 bases). V lost 3 bases, J lost 0 bases, and 9 bases lay in between. Germline-derived CDR1 and CDR2 are MNHNS and SASEGT. The CDR3 sequence is 15 residues long. DNA for the CDR3: TGTGCCAGCAGTGACGGAGGCCCCTCCTACAATGAGCAGTTCTTC. Translation gives CASSDGGPSYNEQFF.

This clone appeared a single time. The chain is built from TRBV4-1 and TRBJ2-1; D gene unclear. V was pared by 4 bases and J by 0 bases, with 10 bases between. Germline assignment: CDR1 MGHRA and CDR2 YSYEKL. The CDR3 length is 15 residues. DNA of the CDR3: TGCGCCAGCAGCCCCGTCACGGGCTCCTACAATGAGCAGTTCTTC. Translated, it gives CASSPVTGSYNEQFF.

This chain uses TRBV18 with TRBJ1-5, with a weak D call TRBD1 (6 bases). Trimming removed 0 bases at V and 2 bases at J, with 8 bases between. This CDR3 is 15 amino acids long. CDR1 and CDR2 from the germline V gene are KGHSH and LQKENI. CDR3 amino acids: CASSPPQGGNQPQHF. For the CDR3, the DNA is TGTGCCAGCTCACCACCACAGGGCGGCAATCAGCCCCAGCATTTT.

This chain uses TRBV7-7 with TRBJ2-5; a weak D match, TRBD1 (6 bases). CDR3 length equals 14 residues. Deletions cut 0 bases from V and 3 bases from J, with 8 bases between. Looked up from germline, CDR1 is SSHAT and CDR2 is FNYEAQ (reference sequence). CDR3 nucleotides: TGTGCCAGCAGCTTAGCGGGACAAAAAGAGACCCAGTACTTC. The encoded protein is CASSLAGQKETQYF.

This sequence joins TRBV11-2 and TRBJ2-7; no clear D gene. There are 14 residues in the CDR3. From germline, CDR1 is SGHAT and CDR2 FQNNGV. V lost 2 bases, J lost 5 bases, and 13 bases lay in between. The CDR3 DNA is TGTGCCAGCAGCTTATCTTCGGGTTTCCACGAGCAGTACTTC. Its translation: CASSLSSGFHEQYF. Looking up the rest from reference TRBV11-2 and TRBJ2-7 gives the full variable domain: EAGVAQSPRYKIIEKRQSVAFWCNPISGHATLYWYQQILGQGPKLLIQFQNNGVVDDSQLPKDRFSAERLKGVDSTLKIQPAKLEDSAVYLCASSLSSGFHEQYFGPGTRLTVT.

A few counts support this clone. V and J are TRBV7-3 and TRBJ2-2; 8 bases fit TRBD2. With V trimmed by 5 bases and J by 7 bases, 3 bases remained unmatched. CDR3 length: 13 residues. The germline CDR1 and CDR2 sequences are SGHTA and FQGTGA. The CDR3 DNA reads as TGTGCCAGCAGCCCGGGGGGGAGCGGGGAGCTGTTTTTT. Protein sequence: CASSPGGSGELFF.

V gene TRBV5-1 combines with J gene TRBJ2-1; 10 bases are a match to TRBD1. Germline trimming cut 4 bases from V and 4 bases from J; bases unmatched to any gene: 8. This CDR3 spans 16 amino acids. CDR1 and CDR2 (germline): SGHRS, YFSETQ. The DNA of the CDR3 is TGCGCCAGCAGCAGGACAGGGGGTTCAGGGTACAATGAGCAGTTCTTC. Its translation: CASSRTGGSGYNEQFF. The full variable domain, with the rest looked up from reference TRBV5-1 and TRBJ2-1, is KAGVTQTPRYLIKTRGQQVTLSCSPISGHRSVSWYQQTPGQGLQFLFEYFSETQRNKGNFPGRFSGRQFSNSRSEMNVSTLELGDSALYLCASSRTGGSGYNEQFFGPGTRLTVL.

This sequence joins TRBV7-9 and TRBJ2-7; D perhaps matches TRBD2 (5 bases). V was trimmed by 7 bases and J by 1 base, leaving 11 bases between them. This CDR3 contains 13 residues. Germline V CDR1 and CDR2: SEHNR, FQNEAQ (reference sequence). As DNA, the CDR3 is TGTGCCAGCAAACTAGACGGGTCCTACGAGCAGTACTTC. Its translation: CASKLDGSYEQYF.

The chain recombines TRBV28 with TRBJ2-7; a weak D match, TRBD1 (5 bases). The CDR3 spans 14 residues. Trimming removed 11 bases at V and 3 bases at J, with 20 bases between. The V gene's germline CDR1 is MDHEN and CDR2 SYDVKM. The DNA for the CDR3 is TGTGCCTCGAAGACCCAGGGAAAAGGCTACGAGCAGTACTTC. Amino acid sequence: CASKTQGKGYEQYF.

This chain uses TRBV6-6 with TRBJ2-5; perhaps TRBD1 as D (7 bases). The V and J ends lost 7 bases and 5 bases respectively, with 20 bases between them. The V gene's germline CDR1 is MNHNY and CDR2 SVGAGI (reference sequence). This CDR3 is built from 15 residues. The chain's CDR3 is CASTFTRAGGETQYF. The CDR3 DNA sequence: TGTGCCAGCACCTTTACCCGGGCAGGGGGGGAGACCCAGTACTTC.